A selection of T cell receptor beta chains follows, all from one sample in a study of control samples from healthy donors and cancer patients. Sequencing used immunoSEQ multiplex PCR; TCRdb keeps in-frame clones, though not all of them. The sample consists of 100,000 or so clones, roughly nine tenths of them appearing once. Sequencing was carried out using blood. Receptors were obtained from a young woman in good health. The CDR3 runs from the conserved cysteine through the conserved F or W. Each record gives: V gene, J gene, CDR3 protein.

V gene: TRBV15; J gene: TRBJ1-5; CDR3 protein: CATSRGVENQPQHF
V gene: TRBV28; J gene: TRBJ1-5; CDR3 protein: CASSLLGLKPQHF
V gene: TRBV2; J gene: TRBJ2-1; CDR3 protein: CASSAGTSGYNEQFF
V gene: TRBV28; J gene: TRBJ2-1; CDR3 protein: CASSLRVLSWGISHEQFF
V gene: TRBV11-3; J gene: TRBJ2-5; CDR3 protein: CASSPSGIETQYF
V gene: TRBV6-5; J gene: TRBJ2-7; CDR3 protein: CASSFSHEQYF
V gene: TRBV3-1/TRBV3-2; J gene: TRBJ2-5; CDR3 protein: CASSQDRRTASPQETQYF
V gene: TRBV2; J gene: TRBJ1-5; CDR3 protein: CATQGAGQPQHF
V gene: TRBV6-4; J gene: TRBJ2-1; CDR3 protein: CASSDSSGGANEQFF
V gene: TRBV19; J gene: TRBJ2-7; CDR3 protein: CASGGGTRVEQYF
V gene: TRBV2; J gene: TRBJ1-6; CDR3 protein: CASSAHENSPLHF
V gene: TRBV5-5; J gene: TRBJ2-2; CDR3 protein: CASSLEFGRLFF
V gene: TRBV19; J gene: TRBJ2-3; CDR3 protein: CASSNPRLAGGETDTQYF
V gene: TRBV6-5; J gene: TRBJ1-3; CDR3 protein: CASNPTGAAGNTIYF
V gene: TRBV7-9; J gene: TRBJ2-1; CDR3 protein: CASSALFGRVPSEYNEQFF
V gene: TRBV6-2/TRBV6-3; J gene: TRBJ2-3; CDR3 protein: CASSSPGGISVRDTQYF
V gene: TRBV27; J gene: TRBJ2-7; CDR3 protein: CASSVGGYDEQYF
V gene: TRBV6-5; J gene: TRBJ1-2; CDR3 protein: CASSYTLGQARSYTF
V gene: TRBV6-1; J gene: TRBJ1-5; CDR3 protein: CASRVGRNQPQHF
V gene: TRBV4-1; J gene: TRBJ2-1; CDR3 protein: CASSSYESGLRYNEQFF
V gene: TRBV7-9; J gene: TRBJ1-2; CDR3 protein: CASSLVSSQEVTF
V gene: TRBV13; J gene: TRBJ2-5; CDR3 protein: CASQGPGTSGGTQETQYF
V gene: TRBV9; J gene: TRBJ2-2; CDR3 protein: CASSVATGGTGELFF
V gene: TRBV11-2; J gene: TRBJ2-2; CDR3 protein: CASSLGRPLGPGGELFF
V gene: TRBV7-9; J gene: TRBJ1-2; CDR3 protein: CASSLLSDAGYYGYTF
V gene: TRBV6-1; J gene: TRBJ2-7; CDR3 protein: CASSEAGGEQYF
V gene: TRBV11-1; J gene: TRBJ1-6; CDR3 protein: CASSLRPDGSSPLHF
V gene: TRBV6-1; J gene: TRBJ2-5; CDR3 protein: CASSSKETQYF
V gene: TRBV11-2; J gene: TRBJ1-1; CDR3 protein: CASSTAAISGGAFF
V gene: TRBV29-1; J gene: TRBJ1-1; CDR3 protein: CSVVRAGTEAFF
V gene: TRBV18; J gene: TRBJ1-5; CDR3 protein: CASSPQGGQPQHF
V gene: TRBV6-5; J gene: TRBJ2-7; CDR3 protein: CASSYGDRTYEQYF
V gene: TRBV24-1; J gene: TRBJ1-5; CDR3 protein: CATGTGSNQPQHF
V gene: TRBV19; J gene: TRBJ2-1; CDR3 protein: CASSVLAGVSYNEQFF
V gene: TRBV10-3; J gene: TRBJ2-1; CDR3 protein: CAISPYSSSNEQFF
V gene: TRBV19; J gene: TRBJ1-1; CDR3 protein: CASVISGTVNTEAFF
V gene: TRBV7-2; J gene: TRBJ1-3; CDR3 protein: CASSLEGTGRINTIYF
V gene: TRBV4-2; J gene: TRBJ1-1; CDR3 protein: CASSQDGQGDRGAFF
V gene: TRBV7-2; J gene: TRBJ2-7; CDR3 protein: CASSSRTSGAYEQYF
V gene: TRBV2; J gene: TRBJ2-7; CDR3 protein: CASRPHPSSYEQYF
V gene: TRBV15; J gene: TRBJ2-5; CDR3 protein: CATRLGRANKETQYF
V gene: TRBV10-2; J gene: TRBJ1-3; CDR3 protein: CASSGRTGGVAGNTIYF
V gene: TRBV5-1; J gene: TRBJ2-7; CDR3 protein: CASSWGPATYEQYF
V gene: TRBV10-2; J gene: TRBJ1-3; CDR3 protein: CASSDPGNTIYF
V gene: TRBV7-9; J gene: TRBJ2-3; CDR3 protein: CASSLTVDTDTQYF
V gene: TRBV29-1; J gene: TRBJ2-4; CDR3 protein: CSVEGGPLENIQYF
V gene: TRBV27; J gene: TRBJ2-3; CDR3 protein: CASRQQGWLAGDMGTDTQYF
V gene: TRBV3-1/TRBV3-2; J gene: TRBJ2-2; CDR3 protein: CASSQTTSGELFF
V gene: TRBV6-5; J gene: TRBJ1-1; CDR3 protein: CASSRDRVATEAFF
V gene: TRBV5-8; J gene: TRBJ2-1; CDR3 protein: CASSRDSYNEQFF
V gene: TRBV15; J gene: TRBJ2-2; CDR3 protein: CATRTPRTGNTGELFF
V gene: TRBV2; J gene: TRBJ2-2; CDR3 protein: CASSPSGRNTGELFF